These T cell receptor beta chains were read from a single sample in a study of shared clonotypes between healthy human individuals. Clones were read by immunoSEQ multiplex PCR, and TCRdb kept only the in-frame ones, dropping some. In the table there are some 2.4 million clones, 80% to 95% of which are singletons. Sequencing was performed on naive CD4+ T cells from PBMCs. These receptors were obtained from a man between 18 and 29 years old in good health. Some clones in this sample may be carry-over from other donors' samples. CDR3s include the opening cysteine and the closing phenylalanine or tryptophan. The D gene is left open where the match is weak. Size is stated for part of the rows, as once, few or many counts, or as a class when the clone is expanded.

J gene,V gene,D gene,clone size,CDR3 protein,CDR3 DNA
TRBJ2-1,TRBV5-1,-,-,CASKPGGPYNEQFF,TGCGCCAGCAAACCGGGCGGCCCCTACAATGAGCAGTTCTTC
TRBJ1-4,TRBV11-1,TRBD1,once,CASSPGTVATNEKLFF,TGTGCCAGCAGCCCAGGGACAGTTGCAACTAATGAAAAACTGTTTTTT
TRBJ1-2,TRBV7-2,-,-,CASSPRFANYGYTF,TGTGCCAGCAGCCCAAGATTTGCTAACTATGGCTACACCTTC
TRBJ2-2,TRBV4-2,-,once,CASSQETGGELFF,TGTGCCAGCAGCCAAGAGACAGGAGGGGAGCTGTTTTTT
TRBJ2-1,TRBV5-1,-,once,CASSLDRVDEQFF,TGCGCCAGCAGCTTGGACAGGGTTGATGAGCAGTTCTTC
TRBJ2-7,TRBV6-5,TRBD2,-,CASTPGQRGTYEQYF,TGTGCCAGCACCCCGGGCCAGCGGGGGACCTACGAGCAGTACTTC
TRBJ1-6,TRBV9,TRBD1,once,CASSVDGRGNSPLHF,TGTGCCAGCAGCGTAGATGGCAGGGGGAATTCACCCCTCCACTTT
TRBJ2-1,TRBV5-1,TRBD2,-,CASSSPLRTSGSFYNEQFF,TGCGCCAGCAGCTCCCCCCTTAGGACTAGCGGGAGTTTCTACAATGAGCAGTTCTTC
TRBJ2-7,TRBV14,TRBD1,-,CASSDRVSYEQYF,TGTGCCAGCAGTGACAGGGTCTCCTACGAGCAGTACTTC
TRBJ1-5,TRBV18,-,-,CASSPLSNQPQHF,TGTGCCAGCTCACCCCTTAGCAATCAGCCCCAGCATTTT
TRBJ2-7,TRBV6-5,TRBD2,-,CASSRSGTSYFEQYF,TGTGCCAGCAGTCGATCCGGGACTAGTTATTTCGAGCAGTACTTC
TRBJ1-1,TRBV7-9,-,few,CASSLAGYTEAFF,TGTGCCAGCAGCTTAGCGGGGTACACTGAAGCTTTCTTT
TRBJ2-2,TRBV30,-,-,CAWSRNTGELFF,TGTGCCTGGAGTCGGAACACCGGGGAGCTGTTTTTT
TRBJ2-7,TRBV2,-,once,CASSKIGGVYEQYF,TGTGCCAGCAGTAAAATTGGGGGTGTCTACGAGCAGTACTTC
TRBJ1-5,TRBV30,-,once,CAWSVSGDQPQHF,TGTGCCTGGAGTGTATCCGGGGACCAGCCCCAGCATTTT
TRBJ2-1,TRBV5-1,TRBD2,-,CASSSGLAGGPGEQFF,TGCGCCAGCAGCTCCGGACTAGCGGGAGGTCCGGGGGAGCAGTTCTTC
TRBJ2-2,TRBV2,-,-,CASRETGMGITGELFF,TGTGCCAGCAGGGAGACGGGGATGGGTATCACCGGGGAGCTGTTTTTT
TRBJ1-2,TRBV13,-,-,CASSLPQQFYGYTF,TGTGCCAGCAGCCTCCCCCAGCAATTCTATGGCTACACCTTC
TRBJ2-5,TRBV5-4,TRBD2,once,CASSYSLAGIQETQYF,TGTGCCAGCAGCTACTCTCTAGCGGGCATACAAGAGACCCAGTACTTC
TRBJ2-7,TRBV7-3,TRBD2,-,CASSQTPGLAAPEQYF,TGTGCCAGCAGCCAAACCCCGGGACTAGCGGCCCCGGAGCAGTACTTC
TRBJ2-5,TRBV29-1,-,-,CSFSREQETQYF,TGCAGCTTCTCGAGGGAGCAAGAGACCCAGTACTTC
TRBJ1-1,TRBV7-2,TRBD1,-,CASSGRQGAAFF,TGTGCCAGCAGCGGCCGTCAGGGGGCAGCTTTCTTT
TRBJ2-5,TRBV5-4,-,-,CASSLVGGGETQYF,TGTGCCAGCAGCTTGGTGGGAGGAGGAGAGACCCAGTACTTC
TRBJ2-7,TRBV5-1,TRBD1,-,CASSQGTGDYEQYF,TGCGCCAGCAGCCAAGGGACAGGTGACTACGAGCAGTACTTC
TRBJ2-7,TRBV6-5,-,-,CASSERNEQYF,TGTGCCAGCAGTGAACGTAACGAGCAGTACTTC
TRBJ2-7,TRBV4-2,TRBD2,-,CASSSRGSGTYEQYF,TGTGCCAGCAGCTCCCGGGGTAGCGGGACCTACGAGCAGTACTTC
TRBJ1-1,TRBV5-6,-,-,CASSWGGRGHTEAFF,TGTGCCAGCAGCTGGGGCGGCAGGGGACACACTGAAGCTTTCTTT
TRBJ1-2,TRBV19,-,-,CASSRDSYGYTF,TGTGCCAGTAGTCGCGACAGCTACGGCTACACCTTC
TRBJ1-4,TRBV5-4,-,-,CASSLPGWGEKLFF,TGTGCCAGCAGCCTACCGGGGTGGGGTGAAAAACTGTTTTTT
TRBJ2-7,TRBV6-5,TRBD2,once,CASSLSGISYEQYF,TGTGCCAGCAGCCTTAGCGGGATCTCCTACGAGCAGTACTTC
TRBJ2-5,TRBV6-6,-,-,CASMGGYGTQYF,TGTGCCAGCATGGGGGGTTATGGGACCCAGTACTTC
TRBJ2-3,TRBV6-5,-,-,CASSYSGKADTQYF,TGTGCCAGCAGTTACTCGGGGAAAGCAGATACGCAGTATTTT